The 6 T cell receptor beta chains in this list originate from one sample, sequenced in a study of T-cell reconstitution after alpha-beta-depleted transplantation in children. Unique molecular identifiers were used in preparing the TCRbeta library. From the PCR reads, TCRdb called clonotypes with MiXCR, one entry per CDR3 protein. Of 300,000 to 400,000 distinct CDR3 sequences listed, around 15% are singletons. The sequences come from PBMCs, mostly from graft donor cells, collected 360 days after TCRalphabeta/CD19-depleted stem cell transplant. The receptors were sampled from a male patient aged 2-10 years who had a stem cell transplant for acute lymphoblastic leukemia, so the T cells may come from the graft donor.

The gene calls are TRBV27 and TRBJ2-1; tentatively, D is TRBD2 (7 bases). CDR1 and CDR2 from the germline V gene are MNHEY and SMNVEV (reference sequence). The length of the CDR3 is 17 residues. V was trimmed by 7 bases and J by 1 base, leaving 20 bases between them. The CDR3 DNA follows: TGTGCCAGCACCCCGAGGGGGGGCCAGGGTTCCTACAATGAGCAGTTCTTC. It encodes CASTPRGGQGSYNEQFF.

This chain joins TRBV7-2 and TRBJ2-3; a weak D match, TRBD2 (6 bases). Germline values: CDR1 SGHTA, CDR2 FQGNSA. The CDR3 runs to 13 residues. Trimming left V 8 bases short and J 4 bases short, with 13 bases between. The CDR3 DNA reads TGTGCCAGCGCTACAGGCGGGGCAGATACGCAGTATTTT. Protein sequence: CASATGGADTQYF.

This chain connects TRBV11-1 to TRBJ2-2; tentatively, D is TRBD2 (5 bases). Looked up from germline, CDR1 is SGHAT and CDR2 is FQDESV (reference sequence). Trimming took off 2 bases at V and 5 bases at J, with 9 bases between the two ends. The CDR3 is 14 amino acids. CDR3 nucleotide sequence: TGTGCCAGCAGCTTATCGAGAGGGACCGGGGAGCTGTTTTTT. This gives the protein CASSLSRGTGELFF.

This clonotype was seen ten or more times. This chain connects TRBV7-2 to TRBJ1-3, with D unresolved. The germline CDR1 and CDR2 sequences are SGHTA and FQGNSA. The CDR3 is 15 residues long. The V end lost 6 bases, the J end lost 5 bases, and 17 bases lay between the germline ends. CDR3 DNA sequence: TGTGCCAGCAGAAGCCCGATGGGTCTGCGAAACACCATATATTTT. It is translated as CASRSPMGLRNTIYF.

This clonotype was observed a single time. CDR3 region: CSVESGRAGEQFF. CDR3 coding DNA: TGCAGCGTTGAAAGCGGGAGGGCCGGTGAGCAGTTCTTC. The chain links TRBV29-1 to TRBJ2-1, with 10 bases lining up with TRBD2. CDR1 is SQVTM and CDR2 is ANQGSEA in the germline V gene. CDR3 size: 13 residues. Trimming cost V 2 bases and J 9 bases; bases outside gene matches: 4.

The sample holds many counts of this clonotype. The CDR3 protein is CSAFFTGVGETQYF. CDR3 DNA sequence: TGCAGTGCTTTCTTCACAGGGGTAGGGGAGACCCAGTACTTC. This chain links TRBV20-1 with TRBJ2-5; TRBD1 matches at 7 bases. This CDR3 has 14 residues. CDR1 is DFQATT, CDR2 SNEGSKA, per germline (reference sequence). J was trimmed by 5 bases and V by 5 bases; bases with no gene match: 11.